These 24 T cell receptor beta chains were sequenced from one sample in a study of molecular identifiers for immune sequencing clone quantification. A single record per CDR3 protein comes from TCRdb applying MiXCR to the PCR reads. Altogether about 640,000 distinct CDR3 sequences are present, just under 20% being singletons, with the ten largest covering around 0.9%. Sequencing input: naive CD8+ T cells from blood, with Jurkat cell RNA spiked in. This sample's subset: FACS-sorted CD8+CD4-CCR7+CD45RA+ naive T cells. Receptors originate from a human donor in good health. Some libraries in this study had Jurkat cell RNA spiked in.

Ten or more counts support this clonotype. The chain combines TRBV7-9 with TRBJ2-7, with unresolved D. The V and J ends lost 1 base and 7 bases respectively, with 17 bases between them. Germline loops: CDR1 SEHNR, CDR2 FQNEAQ (reference sequence). The CDR3 length is 15 residues. DNA for the CDR3: TGTGCCAGCAGCTTAGTGTCCAGGAATAATGGGGAGCAGTACTTC. Protein sequence: CASSLVSRNNGEQYF.

There are many counts of this clonotype. V gene TRBV12-3 or TRBV12-4 combines with J gene TRBJ1-4, with TRBD1 as a possible D gene (6 bases). The CDR3 consists of 16 residues. Trimming cost V 6 bases and J 3 bases, with 17 bases left between them. CDR3 nucleotide sequence: TGTGCCAGCAGCCTTGAAGGGGGTGCCCCTAATGAAAAACTGTTTTTT. This translates into CASSLEGGAPNEKLFF.

V and J are TRBV2 and TRBJ2-1, with TRBD1 identical over 8 bases. The CDR3 has 15 residues. The germline CDR1 and CDR2 sequences are SNHLY and FYNNEI. V was clipped by 5 bases and J by 9 bases; unmatched bases: 12. The CDR3 spells CASSQAAGGMTEQFF. The CDR3 DNA follows: TGTGCCAGCAGTCAGGCGGCAGGGGGCATGACTGAGCAGTTCTTC.

With regard to this clonotype: Just one base apart from a much larger clone, this may be a read error. The chain links TRBV14 to TRBJ2-7; TRBD2 matches 7 bases. The CDR3 is 18 amino acids. Germline CDR1 reads SGHDN; CDR2 reads FVKESK. DNA for the CDR3: TGTGCCAGCAGCTCCCGGGACGGGAGGTTCCCCGGGTCCTACGGGCAGTACTTC. This encodes CASSSRDGRFPGSYGQYF.

This clonotype was seen repeatedly, ten times or more. The J gene is TRBJ1-1, the V gene TRBV12-5; D not resolved. The CDR3 extends over 12 amino acids. Germline CDR1 LGHNT, CDR2 FRNRAP. V was trimmed by 1 base and J by 4 bases, leaving 4 bases between them. The CDR3 region has the DNA TGTGCTAGTGGTTTGGGGGTCACTGAAGCTTTCTTT. Translating gives CASGLGVTEAFF.

The CDR3 here is CASSKRDSLQETQYF. DNA for the CDR3: TGTGCCAGTAGTAAAAGGGACAGCCTACAAGAGACCCAGTACTTC. The chain employs TRBV19 and TRBJ2-5; TRBD1 matches 7 bases. The CDR3 contains 15 residues. V dropped 4 bases and J dropped 2; count of bases not matched to a gene: 7. Germline loops: CDR1 LNHDA, CDR2 SQIVND (reference sequence).

The sample holds a few counts of this clonotype. The chain employs TRBV30 and TRBJ2-7; tentatively, D is TRBD1 or TRBD2 (6 bases each). The CDR3 length is 13 residues. Germline V CDR1 and CDR2: GTSNPN, SVGIG (reference sequence). Deletions cut 2 bases from V and 4 bases from J, with 12 bases between. The CDR3: CAWSLGAGYEQYF. The CDR3 DNA sequence: TGTGCCTGGAGTTTGGGGGCGGGGTACGAGCAGTACTTC.

The J gene is TRBJ1-2, the V gene TRBV27; no clear D. The germline gives CDR1 MNHEY, CDR2 SMNVEV (reference sequence). The V gene lost 3 bases and the J gene lost 3 bases, with 8 bases spanning the gap. The CDR3 is 13 residues long. DNA for the CDR3: TGTGCCAGCAGTTTCGGTCAGTACTATGGCTACACCTTC. Encoded protein: CASSFGQYYGYTF.

This clonotype was counted many times. The rearrangement links TRBV20-1 to TRBJ2-7; D gene unclear. CDR3 length: 14 residues. From germline, CDR1 is DFQATT and CDR2 SNEGSKA (reference sequence). V was pared by 0 bases and J by 0 bases, with 9 bases between. The CDR3 region has the DNA TGCAGTGCTAGAGACCACGGATCCTCCTACGAGCAGTACTTC. This translates into CSARDHGSSYEQYF.

This clonotype showed up many times. The chain has TRBV20-1 and TRBJ2-7, with 7 bases aligning to TRBD2. Trimming removed 3 bases from V and 2 bases from J; junction bases left unmatched: 10. The CDR3 consists of 15 residues. From germline, CDR1 is DFQATT and CDR2 SNEGSKA (reference sequence). CDR3 in amino acids: CSASWRERPAYEQYF. Written as DNA, the CDR3 is TGCAGTGCTAGTTGGCGGGAGCGACCCGCCTACGAGCAGTACTTC.

The rearrangement joins TRBV9 to TRBJ1-1; possible D gene TRBD1, 5 bases. V lost 0 bases and J lost 8, with 11 bases in between. Germline loops: CDR1 SGDLS, CDR2 YYNGEE. CDR3 length: 13 residues. The CDR3 DNA sequence: TGTGCCAGCAGCGTAGATGGGGCGGGAGAAGCTTTCTTT. Its protein is CASSVDGAGEAFF.

The rearrangement joins TRBV7-9 to TRBJ1-1, with TRBD1 as a possible D gene (6 bases). The ends were cut back, 6 bases at V and 0 bases at J, with 11 bases in the middle. Germline lookup yields CDR1 SEHNR and CDR2 FQNEAQ (reference sequence). The CDR3 runs 14 residues. The CDR3: CASSSDSLNTEAFF. The CDR3, as DNA: TGTGCCAGCAGTTCGGACAGCTTGAACACTGAAGCTTTCTTT.

This clonotype has a count of ten or more. The rearrangement links TRBV6-5 to TRBJ1-5; D unclear. The CDR3 consists of 15 residues. The V gene's germline CDR1 is MNHEY and CDR2 SVGAGI. Trimming removed 6 bases from V and 0 bases from J, with 12 bases in between. CDR3 residues: CASSPTMASNQPQHF. The CDR3 bases are TGTGCCAGCAGCCCCACGATGGCTAGCAATCAGCCCCAGCATTTT.

Note on this clonotype: Being one base from a much bigger clone, this may be a read error. V is TRBV20-1 and J is TRBJ2-7, with D tentatively TRBD1 or TRBD2 (6 bases each). The CDR3 has 15 amino acids. Germline-derived CDR1 and CDR2 are DFQATT and SNEGSKA (reference sequence). V was clipped by 2 bases and J by 2 bases, with 16 bases between them. The DNA of the CDR3 is TGCAGTGCTAGACCTGGGGGGCAGAGAGCCTACGAGCAGTACTTC. Amino acid sequence: CSARPGGQRAYEQYF.

Notes on this clonotype: Compared with germline, one end of the junction differs, possibly owing to a read error. The chain carries TRBV9 and TRBJ2-3; D is unresolved. Germline V gene lookup returns CDR1 SGDLS and CDR2 YYNGEE. The CDR3 sequence is 13 residues long. CDR3 nucleotides: TGTGCCAGCGGGTCGGGCACCCGCGATACGCAGTGTTTT. It is translated as CASGSGTRDTQCF.

Note on this clonotype: It may be a read error: a sequence one base away is much more abundant. The chain couples TRBV29-1 to TRBJ2-3; 13 bases are shared with TRBD2. The CDR3 length is 16 residues. Germline V gives CDR1 SQVTM, CDR2 ANQGSEA. The CDR3 DNA reads TGCAGCGCTGAGGGACTAGCGGGGACTAGCACAAATACGCAGTATTTT. Residues: CSAEGLAGTSTNTQYF.

The J gene is TRBJ2-7, the V gene TRBV5-1; 10 nucleotides match TRBD1. The germline gives CDR1 SGHRS, CDR2 YFSETQ. V lost 4 bases, J lost 6 bases, and 7 bases stayed unmatched. CDR3 length: 14 amino acids. Here the CDR3 DNA reads TGCGCCAGCAGCCCCGGGACAGGGGAGGTCGAGCAGTACTTC. It specifies CASSPGTGEVEQYF. Together with reference TRBV5-1 and TRBJ2-7, the CDR3 gives the full variable domain: KAGVTQTPRYLIKTRGQQVTLSCSPISGHRSVSWYQQTPGQGLQFLFEYFSETQRNKGNFPGRFSGRQFSNSRSEMNVSTLELGDSALYLCASSPGTGEVEQYFGPGTRLTVT.

This clonotype has only one observation. One junction end disagrees with the germline gene, perhaps due to a read error. CDR3: CASSVRMGLNTRELFF. CDR3 sequence (DNA): TGTGCCAGCAGCGTTAGGATGGGGCTGAACACCAGGGAGCTGTTTTTT. The chain uses TRBV9 and TRBJ2-2, with D possibly TRBD1 on 5 matching bases. The CDR3 consists of 16 residues. The V gene's germline CDR1 is SGDLS and CDR2 YYNGEE.

The chain links TRBV9 to TRBJ1-6, with no clear D. Deletions cut 0 bases from V and 9 bases from J, with 13 bases between. Per germline, CDR1 SGDLS and CDR2 YYNGEE. The CDR3 spans 15 residues. The CDR3 sequence is CASSVEGARSSPLHF. The CDR3 DNA sequence: TGTGCCAGCAGCGTAGAAGGTGCACGTAGTTCACCCCTCCACTTT.

To note about this clonotype: The germline gene is not matched at one end of the junction; a read error may be the cause. V gene TRBV19 combines with J gene TRBJ2-7, with 12 bases that match TRBD2. Germline values: CDR1 LNHDA, CDR2 SQIVND (reference sequence). CDR3 length equals 16 residues. CDR3 loop: CASSPSLGLAGYEQCF. CDR3 DNA sequence: TGTGCCAGTAGTCCGAGCCTGGGACTAGCGGGCTACGAGCAGTGCTTC. Full variable domain (remainder filled in from reference TRBV19 and TRBJ2-7): DGGITQSPKYLFRKEGQNVTLSCEQNLNHDAMYWYRQDPGQGLRLIYYSQIVNDFQKGDIAEGYSVSREKKESFPLTVTSAQKNPTAFYLCASSPSLGLAGYEQCFGPGTRLTVT.

This clonotype was detected many times. The chain is built from TRBV27 and TRBJ2-7, with unresolved D. V was trimmed by 6 bases and J by 1 base, leaving 13 bases between them. This CDR3 contains 14 residues. CDR1 is MNHEY, CDR2 SMNVEV, per germline (reference sequence). The CDR3 sequence: CASSPYTPSYEQYF. The CDR3 coding sequence is TGTGCCAGCAGCCCCTATACCCCGTCCTACGAGCAGTACTTC.

This clonotype was seen at least ten times. The J gene is TRBJ2-6, the V gene TRBV23-1, with D unclear. TRBV23-1 is filed as an ORF, its function uncertain. V lost 2 bases and J lost 2, with 16 bases in between. The CDR3 spans 18 residues. The CDR3 DNA reads TGCGCCAGCAGTCAAACTTCCGGTAGGGTCCCTGGGGCCAACGTCCTGACTTTC. Amino acid sequence: CASSQTSGRVPGANVLTF.

In this sample, this clonotype turned up many times. The V and J genes are TRBV18 and TRBJ2-3; TRBD2 matches 7 bases. CDR3 length: 13 residues. The J segment lost 7 bases and the V segment lost 8 bases, leaving 9 bases of the junction unmatched. CDR1 and CDR2 (germline): KGHSH, LQKENI. The CDR3 spells CASAATGGYTQYF. CDR3 DNA: TGTGCCAGCGCGGCGACGGGAGGTTATACGCAGTATTTT. The entire variable domain, with the rest obtained from reference TRBV18 and TRBJ2-3, is as follows: NAGVMQNPRHLVRRRGQEARLRCSPMKGHSHVYWYRQLPEEGLKFMVYLQKENIIDESGMPKERFSAEFPKEGPSILRIQQVVRGDSAAYFCASAATGGYTQYFGPGTRLTVL.

This clonotype was seen a handful of times. This chain connects TRBV3-1 to TRBJ2-1, with 10 bases that match TRBD2. Germline CDR1 reads LGHDT; CDR2 reads YNNKEL (reference sequence). The CDR3 runs to 20 residues. The trim removed 0 bases at V and 7 bases at J, leaving 18 bases unmatched. The CDR3 bases are TGTGCCAGCAGCCAAGATATAGCGGGGGGCCATGCAGGACGTACAAATGAGCAGTTCTTC. Its protein is CASSQDIAGGHAGRTNEQFF.